This TCR beta chain emerged from a study of blood T cell repertoires in COVID-19. Study at large: The samples span acute and convalescent COVID-19 from the United States, Italy and Spain.

Assay: immunoSEQ multiplex PCR; the TCRdb copy retains only in-frame clones and omits some. The table shows about 400,000 clones, with more than 85% occurring only once. The length of the CDR3 is 15 residues. V shed 4 bases, J shed 4 bases, and the junction held 5 bases outside the gene matches. Germline V gene lookup returns CDR1 MDHEN and CDR2 SYDVKM. This clone was observed once. The V call is TRBV28, the J call TRBJ2-2; 8 positions match TRBD1. This sequence was found in a human donor in a cohort sampled during active COVID-19. Sample: peripheral blood. For the CDR3, the DNA is TGTGCCAGCAGTTGGACAGGGCTGGGCACCGGGGAGCTGTTTTTT. Residues: CASSWTGLGTGELFF.